The subject of this entry is one T cell receptor beta chain. V was trimmed by 5 bases and J by 1 base, leaving 9 bases between them. Germline CDR1 MNHNS, CDR2 SASEGT. The length of the CDR3 is 13 residues. Here immunoSEQ multiplex PCR was the method, and the copy in TCRdb shows in-frame clones only, minus some. The sample includes about 80,000 clones, just over 85% of them seen just once. The sample belongs to a study of OX40 agonist ivuxolimab in advanced cancers. The rearrangement links TRBV6-1 to TRBJ2-7; D perhaps matches TRBD1 (5 bases). The TCR was taken from an adult with an advanced solid tumor such as melanoma, head and neck, liver or kidney cancer. The sample was CD4+ or CD8+ T cells sorted from blood, taken in a trial of the OX40 agonist ivuxolimab. The CDR3 loop reads CASSRQSSYEQYF. CDR3 DNA sequence: TGTGCCAGCAGTAGACAGTCATCCTACGAGCAGTACTTC.